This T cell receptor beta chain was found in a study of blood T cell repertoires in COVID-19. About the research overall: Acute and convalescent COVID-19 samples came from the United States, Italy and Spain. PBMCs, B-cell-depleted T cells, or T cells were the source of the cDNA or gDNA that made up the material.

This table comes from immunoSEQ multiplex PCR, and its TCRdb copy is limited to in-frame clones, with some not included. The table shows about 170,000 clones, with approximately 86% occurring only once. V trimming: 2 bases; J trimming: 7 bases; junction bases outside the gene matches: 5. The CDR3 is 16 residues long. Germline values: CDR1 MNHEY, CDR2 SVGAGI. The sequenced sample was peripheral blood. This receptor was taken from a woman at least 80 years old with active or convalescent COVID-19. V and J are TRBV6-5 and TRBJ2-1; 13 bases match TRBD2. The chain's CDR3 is CASSYSWTSGRNEQFF. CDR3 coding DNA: TGTGCCAGCAGTTACAGTTGGACTAGCGGGAGAAATGAGCAGTTCTTC.